This TCR beta chain stems from a study of T cell responses to AZD1222 COVID-19 vaccine. Study-level findings and limits: The donors showed a predominance of white British ancestry and of females, with possible underestimation of clonal diversity. Per reports, nearly half of all spike-specific TCRs target regions that are unmutated in variants. Repertoire sampling was restricted to post-peak T cell response timepoints. Distributed over spike, vaccine-associated CD4 TCRs predominated at 160-218 and 743-854.

To note about this clone: Antigen unknown.

Using immunoSEQ multiplex PCR, the repertoire was profiled, and TCRdb retains in-frame clones only, with some absent. The sample consists of over 75,000 clones, 75% to 90% of them appearing once. The V end lost 5 bases, the J end lost 5 bases, and 18 bases lay between the germline ends. From germline, CDR1 is MNHGY and CDR2 SAAAGT. The CDR3 sequence is 15 residues long. The source is an adult who received the AZD1222 COVID-19 vaccine. The chain links TRBV6-8 to TRBJ1-2; D not resolved. Sequenced here: peripheral blood, sampled 28 days after the second AZD1222 dose. The CDR3 sequence: CASSSRVGREYGYTF. In DNA form, the CDR3 reads TGTGCCAGCAGTAGCCGGGTTGGACGGGAGTATGGCTACACCTTC.